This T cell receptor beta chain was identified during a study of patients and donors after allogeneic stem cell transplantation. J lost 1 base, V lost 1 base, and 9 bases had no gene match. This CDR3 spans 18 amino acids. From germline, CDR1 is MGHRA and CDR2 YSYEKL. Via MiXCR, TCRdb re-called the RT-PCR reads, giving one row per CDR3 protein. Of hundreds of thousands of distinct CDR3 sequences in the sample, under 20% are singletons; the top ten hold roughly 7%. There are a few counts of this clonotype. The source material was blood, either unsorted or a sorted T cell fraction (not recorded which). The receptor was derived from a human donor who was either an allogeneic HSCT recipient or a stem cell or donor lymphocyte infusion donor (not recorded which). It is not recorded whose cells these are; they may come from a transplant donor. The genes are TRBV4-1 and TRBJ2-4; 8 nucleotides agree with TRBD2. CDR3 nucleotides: TGCGCCAGCAGCCAAGTCATCGGGGGGGGGACGGCCAAAAACATTCAGTACTTC. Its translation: CASSQVIGGGTAKNIQYF.